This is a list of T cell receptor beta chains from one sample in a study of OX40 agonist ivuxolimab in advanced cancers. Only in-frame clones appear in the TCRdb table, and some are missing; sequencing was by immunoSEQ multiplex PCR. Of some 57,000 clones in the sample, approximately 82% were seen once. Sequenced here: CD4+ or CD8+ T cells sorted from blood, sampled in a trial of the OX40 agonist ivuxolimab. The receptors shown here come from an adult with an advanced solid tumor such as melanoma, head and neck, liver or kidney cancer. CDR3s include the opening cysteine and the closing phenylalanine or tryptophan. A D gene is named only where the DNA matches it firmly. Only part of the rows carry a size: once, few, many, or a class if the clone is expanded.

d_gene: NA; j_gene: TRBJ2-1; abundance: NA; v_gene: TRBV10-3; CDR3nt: TGTGCCATCAGTGGGGGCTATGAGCAGTTCTTC; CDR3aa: CAISGGYEQFF
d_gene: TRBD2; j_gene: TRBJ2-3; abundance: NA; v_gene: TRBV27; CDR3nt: TGTGCCAGCAGCCGCGGGGGGGCGTATGTCTCAGATACGCAGTATTTT; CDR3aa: CASSRGGAYVSDTQYF
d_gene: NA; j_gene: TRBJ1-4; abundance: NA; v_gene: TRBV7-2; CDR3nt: TGTGCCAGCAGGTCCCAAGGGGGTTCTAATGAAAAACTGTTTTTT; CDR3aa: CASRSQGGSNEKLFF
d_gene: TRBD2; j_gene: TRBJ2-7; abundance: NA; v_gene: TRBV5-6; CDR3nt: TGTGCCAGCAGCTATGTCCGGGCTAGCGGGAGTTACGAGCAGTACTTC; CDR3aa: CASSYVRASGSYEQYF
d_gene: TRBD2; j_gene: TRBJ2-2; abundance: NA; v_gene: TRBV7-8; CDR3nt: TGTGCCAGCAGCCCCCGGACTAGCACCGGGGAGCTGTTTTTT; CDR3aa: CASSPRTSTGELFF
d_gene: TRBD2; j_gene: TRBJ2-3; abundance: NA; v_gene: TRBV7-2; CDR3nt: TGTGCCAGCAGACTTAGCGGGGTTAGCACAGATACGCAGTATTTT; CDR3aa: CASRLSGVSTDTQYF
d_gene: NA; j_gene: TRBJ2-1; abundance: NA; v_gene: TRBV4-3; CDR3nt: TGCGCCAGCAGCCAAGATATAGCGCGGGTTGAGCAGTTCTTC; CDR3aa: CASSQDIARVEQFF
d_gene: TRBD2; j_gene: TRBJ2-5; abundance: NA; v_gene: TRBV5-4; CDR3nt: TGTGCCAGCAGCTTAAAGCGGGATAGGGAGACCCAGTACTTC; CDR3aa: CASSLKRDRETQYF
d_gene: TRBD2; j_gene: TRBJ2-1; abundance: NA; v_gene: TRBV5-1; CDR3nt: TGCGCCAGCAGCTTGGGGCTAGCGGGAAACAATGAGCAGTTCTTC; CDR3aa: CASSLGLAGNNEQFF
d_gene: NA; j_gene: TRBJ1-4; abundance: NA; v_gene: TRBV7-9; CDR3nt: TGTGCCAGCAGCTTAACCCAGGGACCCAATGAAAAACTGTTTTTT; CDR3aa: CASSLTQGPNEKLFF
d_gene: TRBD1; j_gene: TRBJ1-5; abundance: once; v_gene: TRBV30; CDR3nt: TGTGCCTGGGACAGGGCAGGCAATCAGCCCCAGCATTTT; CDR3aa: CAWDRAGNQPQHF
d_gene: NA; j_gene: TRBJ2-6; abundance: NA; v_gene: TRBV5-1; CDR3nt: TGCGCCAGCAGCTTAGGGGGGGCTGGGGCCAACGTCCTGACTTTC; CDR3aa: CASSLGGAGANVLTF
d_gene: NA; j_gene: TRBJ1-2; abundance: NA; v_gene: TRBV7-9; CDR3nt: TGTGCCAGCAGCTTAGGGTCTGACTATGGCTACACCTTC; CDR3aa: CASSLGSDYGYTF
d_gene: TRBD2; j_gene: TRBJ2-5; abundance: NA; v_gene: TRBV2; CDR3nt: TGTGCCAGCAGTGGGGGAGGGTCACGGGAGACCCAGTACTTC; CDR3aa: CASSGGGSRETQYF
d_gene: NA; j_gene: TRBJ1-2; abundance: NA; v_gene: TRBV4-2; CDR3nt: TGTGCCAGCAGCCAAGATCCCAGGGGTTTAAGTGGCTACACCTTC; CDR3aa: CASSQDPRGLSGYTF
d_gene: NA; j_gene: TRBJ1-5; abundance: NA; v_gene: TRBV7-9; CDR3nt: TGTGCCAGCAGCTTAGGGACACACAATCAGCCCCAGCATTTT; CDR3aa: CASSLGTHNQPQHF
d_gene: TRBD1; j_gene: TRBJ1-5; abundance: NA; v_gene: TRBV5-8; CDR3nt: TGTGCCAGCAGCTTTTTGAGATTATTAAGGCAGGGGGCACGGCAGCCCCAGCATTTT; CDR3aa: CASSFLRLLRQGARQPQHF
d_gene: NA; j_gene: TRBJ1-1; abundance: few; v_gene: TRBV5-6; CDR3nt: TGTGCCAGCAGCTTGGATTCACAGCCGATGAACACTGAAGCTTTCTTT; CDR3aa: CASSLDSQPMNTEAFF
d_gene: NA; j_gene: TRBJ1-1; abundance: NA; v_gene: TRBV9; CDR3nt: TGTGCCAGCAGCGTAGCCCTCTTAGGGGACGCTTTCTTT; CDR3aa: CASSVALLGDAFF
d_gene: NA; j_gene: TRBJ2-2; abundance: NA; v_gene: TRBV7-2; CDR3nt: TGTGCCAGCAGCTTGGACGGTAACACCGGGGAGCTGTTTTTT; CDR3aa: CASSLDGNTGELFF
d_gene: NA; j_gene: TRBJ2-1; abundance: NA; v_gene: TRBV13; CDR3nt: TGTGCCAGCAGCCGGGGGGCGGGACACAATGAGCAGTTCTTC; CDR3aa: CASSRGAGHNEQFF
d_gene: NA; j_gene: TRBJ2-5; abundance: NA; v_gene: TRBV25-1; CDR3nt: TGTGCCAGCAGTGAAGGAGGTCAGAAAGAGACCCAGTACTTC; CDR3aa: CASSEGGQKETQYF